Listed here are 15 T cell receptor beta chains from one sample, sequenced in a study of cytomegalovirus exposure and HLA in healthy donors. Using immunoSEQ multiplex PCR, the repertoire was profiled, and TCRdb retains in-frame clones only, with some absent. The sample lists almost 75,000 clones, around four fifths occurring once. Sequenced material: PBMCs. The source of these receptors is a young man in good health and CMV-seronegative.

The V call is TRBV2, the J call TRBJ1-5; the D gene is possibly TRBD1 (5 bases). Germline V gene sequence: CDR1 SNHLY, CDR2 FYNNEI. V was cut by 6 bases and J by 1 base, with 13 bases left in between. The CDR3 loop spans 15 amino acids. CDR3 nucleotide sequence: TGTGCCAGCAGGGACGGGGGAGGGAGCAATCAGCCCCAGCATTTT. This sequence encodes CASRDGGGSNQPQHF.

V is TRBV7-2 and J is TRBJ2-5, with D possibly being TRBD2 (5 bases). Trimming stripped 1 base from V and 5 bases from J, with 17 bases between. The germline gives CDR1 SGHTA, CDR2 FQGNSA. CDR3 size: 16 residues. DNA of the CDR3: TGTGCCAGCAGCTTAGGGGAGCGGTGGGGATTGGAGACCCAGTACTTC. Translated: CASSLGERWGLETQYF.

The chain joins TRBV6-6 to TRBJ1-2; the D gene is possibly TRBD1 (6 bases). Germline-derived CDR1 and CDR2 are MNHNY and SVGAGI (reference sequence). The CDR3 spans 13 residues. The V and J ends lost 10 bases and 2 bases respectively, with 14 bases between them. This CDR3 reads CANSQGANYGYTF. CDR3 DNA: TGTGCCAACTCACAGGGAGCCAACTATGGCTACACCTTC.

This chain connects TRBV27 to TRBJ2-3, with 9 bases fitting TRBD1. J was trimmed by 1 base and V by 2 bases; bases with no gene match: 4. The CDR3 is 16 residues long. CDR1 and CDR2 (germline): MNHEY, SMNVEV (reference sequence). In DNA, the CDR3 is TGTGCCAGCAGTTTAGGGACAGGGTACGGCACAGATACGCAGTATTTT. The encoded protein is CASSLGTGYGTDTQYF.

This clone was seen only a few times. The chain combines TRBV13 with TRBJ1-2; TRBD1 matches 8 bases. The V segment lost 4 bases and the J segment 4 bases; nucleotides outside the gene matches: 2. The germline CDR1 and CDR2 sequences are PRHDT and FYEKMQ (reference sequence). CDR3 length equals 13 residues. In DNA, the CDR3 is TGTGCCAGCAGCTCCGACAGGGGCTATGGCTACACCTTC. Translating gives CASSSDRGYGYTF.

This rearrangement joins TRBV11-2 to TRBJ1-2; TRBD1 might be the D (5 bases). CDR3 length: 16 amino acids. Germline V gene data show CDR1 as SGHAT and CDR2 as FQNNGV. The V end lost 5 bases, the J end lost 4 bases, and 20 bases lay between the germline ends. CDR3 amino acids: CASSPLNGGNIYGYTF. In nucleotides, the CDR3 is TGTGCCAGCAGCCCCTTGAATGGGGGGAACATCTATGGCTACACCTTC.

This chain joins TRBV27 and TRBJ1-4; D not resolved. Germline V gene sequence: CDR1 MNHEY, CDR2 SMNVEV (reference sequence). The CDR3 runs to 14 residues. V lost 7 bases and J 7 bases, leaving 16 bases between the germline ends. The CDR3 here is CASTNAGNGEKLFF. For the CDR3, the DNA is TGTGCCAGCACGAACGCGGGGAATGGTGAAAAACTGTTTTTT. The complete variable domain, with remaining parts taken from reference TRBV27 and TRBJ1-4, reads EAQVTQNPRYLITVTGKKLTVTCSQNMNHEYMSWYRQDPGLGLRQIYYSMNVEVTDKGDVPEGYKVSRKEKRNFPLILESPSPNQTSLYFCASTNAGNGEKLFFGSGTQLSVL.

The chain has TRBV30 and TRBJ2-4, with 11 bases matching TRBD2. The germline V gene has CDR1 GTSNPN and CDR2 SVGIG (reference sequence). The CDR3 is made up of 16 amino acids. With 4 bases clipped from V and 1 base from J, the junction kept 6 bases outside the gene matches. CDR3 sequence reads: CAWIPRLAGAKNIQYF. The CDR3 bases are TGTGCCTGGATCCCAAGACTAGCGGGGGCCAAAAACATTCAGTACTTC.

The CDR3 DNA follows: TGTGCCAGCCGCCGGGCGGGGGTGAATAACCAGCCCCAGCATTTT. Translating gives CASRRAGVNNQPQHF. The V and J genes are TRBV28 and TRBJ1-5; D might be TRBD1 (5 bases). CDR3 size: 15 residues. V was clipped by 8 bases and J by 7 bases, with 21 bases between them. The germline gives CDR1 MDHEN, CDR2 SYDVKM.

The table lists this clone with a count of one. This chain links TRBV5-6 with TRBJ2-1, with unresolved D. V was trimmed by 1 base and J by 11 bases, leaving 10 bases between them. CDR1 and CDR2 from the germline V gene are SGHDT and YYEEEE. The CDR3 has 12 amino acids. The CDR3 nucleotides are TGTGCCAGCAGCTTGTTTTCTACTCAGCAGTTCTTC. The encoded protein is CASSLFSTQQFF.

The chain uses TRBV11-2 and TRBJ2-5; TRBD2 is a possible D gene (7 bases). Per germline, CDR1 SGHAT and CDR2 FQNNGV. The CDR3 consists of 12 residues. V was trimmed by 6 bases and J by 10 bases, leaving 15 bases between them. The CDR3 DNA is TGTGCCAGCAGTAGAGGGGGGGCCGGCCAGTACTTC. Its translation: CASSRGGAGQYF.

V and J are TRBV15 and TRBJ2-1; D is perhaps TRBD2 (5 bases). Germline V lookup: CDR1 LNHNV, CDR2 YYDKDF (reference sequence). V was cut by 5 bases and J by 7 bases, with 15 bases left in between. There are 14 residues in the CDR3. Here the CDR3 DNA reads TGTGCCACCAGCTCCCCGACCGGGAAGAATGAGCAGTTCTTC. Amino acids: CATSSPTGKNEQFF.

The chain joins TRBV30 to TRBJ1-2; TRBD1 aligns across 8 bases. Per the germline V gene, CDR1 is GTSNPN and CDR2 is SVGIG (reference sequence). The CDR3 totals 15 residues. V lost 0 bases to trimming and J lost 8 bases; unmatched junction nucleotides: 11. The CDR3 loop reads CAWSVHRQGARGYTF. DNA of the CDR3: TGTGCCTGGAGTGTACACAGGCAGGGGGCGCGCGGCTACACCTTC.

The chain links TRBV6-6 to TRBJ2-2; possible D gene TRBD2, 6 bases. The CDR3 contains 16 residues. The germline CDR1 and CDR2 sequences are MNHNY and SVGAGI (reference sequence). Trimming cost V 5 bases and J 2 bases, with 15 bases left between them. DNA of the CDR3: TGTGCCAGCAGTACGGGACGGACTATTAACACCGGGGAGCTGTTTTTT. Amino acid sequence: CASSTGRTINTGELFF.

The rearrangement joins TRBV15 to TRBJ1-2, with D maybe TRBD1 (6 bases). V was cut by 4 bases and J by 6 bases, with 15 bases left in between. Germline loops: CDR1 LNHNV, CDR2 YYDKDF (reference sequence). The CDR3 runs 14 residues. The CDR3 protein is CATSTAGGGHGYTF. In DNA form, the CDR3 reads TGTGCCACCAGCACTGCGGGAGGGGGTCATGGCTACACCTTC. The whole variable domain, remainder taken from reference TRBV15 and TRBJ1-2, is DAMVIQNPRYQVTQFGKPVTLSCSQTLNHNVMYWYQQKSSQAPKLLFHYYDKDFNNEADTPDNFQSRRPNTSFCFLDIRSPGLGDTAMYLCATSTAGGGHGYTFGSGTRLTVV.